The clone carrying this T cell receptor (beta chain) was detected only a few times. Its cognate antigen is unknown. Of the isolated RNA, all was reverse transcribed, and so the sequenced material was expressed TCRB transcripts. Clones were read by immunoSEQ multiplex PCR, and TCRdb kept only the in-frame ones, dropping some. The sample lists hundreds of thousands of clones, more than 13% occurring once. Germline trimming cut 3 bases from V and 4 bases from J; bases unmatched to any gene: 10. The germline CDR1 and CDR2 sequences are MGHDK and SYGVNS. The CDR3 runs 17 residues. This sample stems from a study of beta chain features in type 1 diabetes. For the study at large: Patients were similar to healthy donors in age and gender (as well as in cell yields).

The study, taken as a whole, reports: Patients with Type 1 diabetes showed moderately but significantly shorter TCRB CDR3s in all four CD4+ subsets. The analysis here could not establish whether HLA type shapes TCRB rearrangement.

Sequenced sample: naive CD4+ T cells from blood. The chain uses TRBV25-1 and TRBJ1-2; TRBD1 matches 11 bases. This sequence was found in a man younger than 35 with type 1 diabetes. The CDR3 loop is CASSDHTPGQGGYGYTF. Here the CDR3 DNA reads TGTGCCAGCAGTGATCATACCCCGGGACAGGGGGGCTATGGCTACACCTTC.